The clone carrying this T cell receptor beta chain came up a few times. V lost 2 bases and J lost 4, with 9 bases in between. Germline V gives CDR1 LGHNA, CDR2 YSLEER. The CDR3 contains 14 residues. The sample comes from a study of cytomegalovirus exposure and HLA in healthy donors. The PCR contained 60 Vbeta and 13 Jbeta primers. TCRdb keeps only in-frame clones here, not all; method: immunoSEQ multiplex PCR. The table shows under 110,000 clones, with over 70% occurring only once. The receptor was isolated from a male donor in good health and CMV-seropositive. The chain joins TRBV4-3 to TRBJ2-1; D gene unclear. Sequencing input: PBMCs. CDR3 sequence: CASSQKLDYNEQFF. The CDR3 DNA is TGCGCCAGCAGCCAAAAGCTAGATTACAATGAGCAGTTCTTC.